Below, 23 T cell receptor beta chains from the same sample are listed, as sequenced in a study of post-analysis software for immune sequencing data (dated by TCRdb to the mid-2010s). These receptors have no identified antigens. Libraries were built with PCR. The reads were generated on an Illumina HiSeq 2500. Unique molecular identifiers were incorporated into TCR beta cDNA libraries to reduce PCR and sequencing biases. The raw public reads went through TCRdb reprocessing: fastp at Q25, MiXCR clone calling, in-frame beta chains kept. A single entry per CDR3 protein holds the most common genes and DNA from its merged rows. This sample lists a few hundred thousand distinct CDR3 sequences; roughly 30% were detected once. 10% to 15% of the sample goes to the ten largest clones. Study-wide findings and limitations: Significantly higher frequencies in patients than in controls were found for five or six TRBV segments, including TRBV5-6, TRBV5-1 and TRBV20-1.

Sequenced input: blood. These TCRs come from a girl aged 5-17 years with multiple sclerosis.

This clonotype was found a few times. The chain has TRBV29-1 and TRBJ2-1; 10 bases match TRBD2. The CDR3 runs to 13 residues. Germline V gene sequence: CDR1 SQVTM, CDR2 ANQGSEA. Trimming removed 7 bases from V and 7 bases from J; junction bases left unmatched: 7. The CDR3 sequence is CSAERGGLNEQFF. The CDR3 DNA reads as TGCAGCGCAGAGCGGGGGGGCTTGAATGAGCAGTTCTTC.

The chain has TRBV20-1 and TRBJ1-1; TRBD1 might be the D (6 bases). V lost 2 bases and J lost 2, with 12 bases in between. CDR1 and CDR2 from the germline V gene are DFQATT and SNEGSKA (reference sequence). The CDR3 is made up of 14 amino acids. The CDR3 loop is CSARSQGFNTEAFF. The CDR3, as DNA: TGCAGTGCTAGATCACAGGGATTCAACACTGAAGCTTTCTTT.

The CDR3 DNA sequence: TGCGCCAGCAGCCCAGACCCTATACATCTGAGCGCCCCTGTCAAAAACATTCAGTACTTC. It translates to CASSPDPIHLSAPVKNIQYF. The J gene is TRBJ2-7, the V gene TRBV5-1; D gene uncertain. The J call is uncertain, as TRBJ2-4 better fits the DNA end. The CDR3 totals 20 residues. Germline values: CDR1 SGHRS, CDR2 YFSETQ.

CDR3 protein: CASSYPTDRGNYGYTF. CDR3 DNA: TGTGCCAGCAGTTACCCTACCGACAGGGGCAACTATGGCTACACCTTC. The J gene is TRBJ1-2, the V gene TRBV6-6, with TRBD1 identical over 8 bases. V lost 2 bases and J lost 2; bases outside the gene matches: 7. Germline lookup yields CDR1 MNHNY and CDR2 SVGAGI (reference sequence). The CDR3 is made up of 16 amino acids.

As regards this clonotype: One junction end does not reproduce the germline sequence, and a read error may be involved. CDR3 sequence reads: CSARTTGTGTDTQYF. CDR3 in DNA: TGCAGTGCTAGAACCACCGGGACAGGCACGGATACGCAGTATTTT. This sequence joins TRBV20-1 and TRBJ2-3; TRBD1 matches 8 bases. The CDR3 runs to 15 residues. The germline gives CDR1 DFQATT, CDR2 SNEGSKA (reference sequence).

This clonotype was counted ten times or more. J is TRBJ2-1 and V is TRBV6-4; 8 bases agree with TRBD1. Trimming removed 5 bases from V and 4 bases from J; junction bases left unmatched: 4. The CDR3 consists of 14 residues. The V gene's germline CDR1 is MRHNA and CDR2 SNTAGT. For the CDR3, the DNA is TGTGCCAGCAGTAAGACAGGGGTTTACAATGAGCAGTTCTTC. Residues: CASSKTGVYNEQFF.

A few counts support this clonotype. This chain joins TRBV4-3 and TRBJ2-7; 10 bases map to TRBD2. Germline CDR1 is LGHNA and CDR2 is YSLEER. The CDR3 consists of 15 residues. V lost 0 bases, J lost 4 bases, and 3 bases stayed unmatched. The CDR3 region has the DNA TGCGCCAGCAGCCAAGAGCTAGCGGGGGAGTACGAGCAGTACTTC. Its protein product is CASSQELAGEYEQYF.

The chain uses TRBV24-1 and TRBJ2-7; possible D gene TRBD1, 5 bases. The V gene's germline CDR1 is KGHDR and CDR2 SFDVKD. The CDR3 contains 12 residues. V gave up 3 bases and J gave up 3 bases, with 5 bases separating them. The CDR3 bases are TGTGCCACCAGTGATCAGGGCTACGAGCAGTACTTC. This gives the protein CATSDQGYEQYF.

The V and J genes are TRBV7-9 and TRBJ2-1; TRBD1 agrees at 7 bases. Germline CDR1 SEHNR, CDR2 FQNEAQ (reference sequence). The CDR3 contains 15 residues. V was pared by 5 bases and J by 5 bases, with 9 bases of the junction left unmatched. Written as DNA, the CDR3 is TGTGCCAGCAGCCCAAAGGACAGGAGCCACAATGAGCAGTTCTTC. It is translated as CASSPKDRSHNEQFF.

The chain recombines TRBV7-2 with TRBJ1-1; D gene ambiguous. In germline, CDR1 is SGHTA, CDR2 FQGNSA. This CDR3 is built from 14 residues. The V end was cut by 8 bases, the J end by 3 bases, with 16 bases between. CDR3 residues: CASSPVLGYTEAFF. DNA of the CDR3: TGTGCCAGCTCCCCGGTCCTCGGGTACACTGAAGCTTTCTTT.

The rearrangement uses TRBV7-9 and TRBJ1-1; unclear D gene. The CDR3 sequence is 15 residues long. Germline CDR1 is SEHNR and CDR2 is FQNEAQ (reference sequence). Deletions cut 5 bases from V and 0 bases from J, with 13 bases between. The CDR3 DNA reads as TGTGCCAGCAGCCTCCCGGACGGCATGAACACTGAAGCTTTCTTT. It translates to CASSLPDGMNTEAFF.

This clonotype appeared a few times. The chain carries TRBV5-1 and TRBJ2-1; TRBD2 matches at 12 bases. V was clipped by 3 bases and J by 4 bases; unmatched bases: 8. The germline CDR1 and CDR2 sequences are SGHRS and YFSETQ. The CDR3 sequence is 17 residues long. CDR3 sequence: CASSSNLAGGYYNEQFF. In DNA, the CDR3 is TGCGCCAGCAGCTCGAACCTAGCGGGGGGGTATTACAATGAGCAGTTCTTC. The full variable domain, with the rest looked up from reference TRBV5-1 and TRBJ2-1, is KAGVTQTPRYLIKTRGQQVTLSCSPISGHRSVSWYQQTPGQGLQFLFEYFSETQRNKGNFPGRFSGRQFSNSRSEMNVSTLELGDSALYLCASSSNLAGGYYNEQFFGPGTRLTVL.

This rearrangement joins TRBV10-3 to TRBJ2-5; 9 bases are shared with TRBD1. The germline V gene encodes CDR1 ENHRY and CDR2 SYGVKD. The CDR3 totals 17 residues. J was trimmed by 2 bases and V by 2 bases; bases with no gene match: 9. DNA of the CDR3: TGTGCCATCAGTGAGACCGGGACAGGGTCCGTACAAGAGACCCAGTACTTC. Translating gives CAISETGTGSVQETQYF.

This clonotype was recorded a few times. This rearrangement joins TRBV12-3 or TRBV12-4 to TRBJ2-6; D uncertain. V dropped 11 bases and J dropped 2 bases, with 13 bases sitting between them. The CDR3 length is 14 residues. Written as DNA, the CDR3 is TGTGCCTGCTCGGTTGGGGCTGGGGCCAACGTCCTGACTTTC. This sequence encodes CACSVGAGANVLTF.

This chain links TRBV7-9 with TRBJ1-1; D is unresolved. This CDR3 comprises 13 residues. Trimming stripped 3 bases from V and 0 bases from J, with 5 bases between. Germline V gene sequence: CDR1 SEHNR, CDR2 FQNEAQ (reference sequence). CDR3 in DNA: TGTGCCAGCAGCTTCACCATGAACACTGAAGCTTTCTTT. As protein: CASSFTMNTEAFF. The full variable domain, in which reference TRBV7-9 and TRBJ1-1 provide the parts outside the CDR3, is DTGVSQNPRHKITKRGQNVTFRCDPISEHNRLYWYRQTLGQGPEFLTYFQNEAQLEKSRLLSDRFSAERPKGSFSTLEIQRTEQGDSAMYLCASSFTMNTEAFFGQGTRLTVV.

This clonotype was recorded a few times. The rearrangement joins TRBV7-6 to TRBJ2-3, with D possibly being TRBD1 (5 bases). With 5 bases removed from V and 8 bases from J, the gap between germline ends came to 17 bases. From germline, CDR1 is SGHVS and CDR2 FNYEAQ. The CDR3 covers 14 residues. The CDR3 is CASSGATAGGTQYF. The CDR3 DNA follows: TGTGCCAGCAGCGGGGCCACCGCAGGTGGTACGCAGTATTTT.

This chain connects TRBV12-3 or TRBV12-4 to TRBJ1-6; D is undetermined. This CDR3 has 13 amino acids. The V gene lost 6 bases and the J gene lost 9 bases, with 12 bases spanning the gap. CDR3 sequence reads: CASRNQLGSPLHF. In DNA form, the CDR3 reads TGTGCCAGCAGAAACCAGTTGGGTTCACCCCTCCACTTT.

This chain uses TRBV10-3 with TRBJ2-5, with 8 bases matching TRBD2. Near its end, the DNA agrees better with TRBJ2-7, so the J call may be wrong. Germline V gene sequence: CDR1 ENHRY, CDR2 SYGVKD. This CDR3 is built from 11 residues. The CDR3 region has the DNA TGTGCCGGAGGGACTAGCTACGAGCAGTACTTC. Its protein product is CAGGTSYEQYF.

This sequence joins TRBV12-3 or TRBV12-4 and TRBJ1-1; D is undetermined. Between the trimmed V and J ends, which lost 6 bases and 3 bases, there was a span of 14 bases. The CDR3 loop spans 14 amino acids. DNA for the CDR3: TGTGCCAGCAGCACTTCCTTTATATACACTGAAGCTTTCTTT. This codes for CASSTSFIYTEAFF.

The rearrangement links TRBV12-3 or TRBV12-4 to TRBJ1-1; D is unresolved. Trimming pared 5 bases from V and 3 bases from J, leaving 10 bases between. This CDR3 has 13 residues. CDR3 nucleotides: TGTGCCAGCAGTCCCCGGTCGGACACTGAAGCTTTCTTT. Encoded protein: CASSPRSDTEAFF.

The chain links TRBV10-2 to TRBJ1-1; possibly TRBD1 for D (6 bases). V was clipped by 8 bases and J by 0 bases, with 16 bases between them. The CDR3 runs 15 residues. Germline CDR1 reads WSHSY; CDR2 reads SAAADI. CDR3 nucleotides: TGCGCCAGCGGGGTTCATGGGGGCATGAACACTGAAGCTTTCTTT. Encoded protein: CASGVHGGMNTEAFF.

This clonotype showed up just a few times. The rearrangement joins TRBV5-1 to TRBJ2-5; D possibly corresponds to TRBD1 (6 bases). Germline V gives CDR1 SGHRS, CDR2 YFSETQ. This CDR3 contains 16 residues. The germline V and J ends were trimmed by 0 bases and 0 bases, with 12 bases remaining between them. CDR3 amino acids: CASSLGGHGYQETQYF. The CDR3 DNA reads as TGCGCCAGCAGCTTGGGGGGACATGGGTACCAAGAGACCCAGTACTTC.

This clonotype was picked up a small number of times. The CDR3 coding sequence is TGTGCCAGCAGTCTAGCGGGGGCACTTTTTGCTGAGCAGTTCTTC. Translated, it gives CASSLAGALFAEQFF. The chain joins TRBV28 to TRBJ2-1, with 10 bases aligning to TRBD2. The CDR3 covers 15 residues. Trimming removed 5 bases from V and 9 bases from J; junction bases left unmatched: 10. Per germline, CDR1 MDHEN and CDR2 SYDVKM.